The count of the clone carrying this T cell receptor beta chain is one. Antigen: not known. These data originate in a study of beta chain features in type 1 diabetes. Study observations and caveats: Sequencing from cDNA could over-represent high-TCR-expressing cells.

The whole isolated RNA underwent reverse transcription, so sequencing captured expressed TCRB transcripts. TCRdb keeps only in-frame clones here, not all; method: immunoSEQ multiplex PCR. The sample lists around 250,000 clones; about 71% were seen once. The germline CDR1 and CDR2 sequences are MNHEY and SVGAGI. Trimming shortened V by 7 bases and J by 10 bases, and 12 bases separated the two germline ends. The CDR3 extends over 11 amino acids. The TCR was taken from a man under 40 in good health. The sample was naive CD4+ T cells from blood. The chain joins TRBV6-5 to TRBJ2-3, with D maybe TRBD2 (6 bases). For the CDR3, the DNA is TGTGCCAGCATGGCGGGACGGTCGCAGTATTTT. It specifies CASMAGRSQYF.